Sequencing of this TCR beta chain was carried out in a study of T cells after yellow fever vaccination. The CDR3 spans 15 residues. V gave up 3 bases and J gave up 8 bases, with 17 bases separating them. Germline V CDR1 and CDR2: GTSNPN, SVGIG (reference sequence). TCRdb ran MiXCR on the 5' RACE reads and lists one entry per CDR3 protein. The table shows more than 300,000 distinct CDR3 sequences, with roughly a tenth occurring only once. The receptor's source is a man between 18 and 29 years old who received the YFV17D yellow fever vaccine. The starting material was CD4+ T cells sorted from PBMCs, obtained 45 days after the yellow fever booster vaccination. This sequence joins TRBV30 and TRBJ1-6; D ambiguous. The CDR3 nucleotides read TGTGCCTGGAGCGCGCTATCCGGGAGCTATTCACCCCTCCACTTT. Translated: CAWSALSGSYSPLHF.